These 22 T cell receptor beta chains came from one sample sequenced in a study of T cell repertoires in cytomegalovirus infection. Via MiXCR, TCRdb re-called the reads, giving one row per CDR3 protein. The data show about 360,000 distinct CDR3 sequences, about a sixth seen once. Sequencing input: PBMCs. The receptor source for this set is a human donor in good health (CMV status not recorded). Some clones in this sample may be carry-over from other donors' samples.

The sample holds a few counts of this clonotype. The V and J genes are TRBV7-9 and TRBJ1-2; D not resolved. CDR1 is SEHNR, CDR2 FQNEAQ, per germline (reference sequence). This CDR3 is built from 12 residues. Trimming took 2 bases from V and 8 from J, leaving 9 bases between them. This CDR3 reads CASSLRNRGYTF. CDR3 in DNA: TGTGCCAGCAGCTTAAGAAACAGAGGCTACACCTTC.

In its sample, this clonotype was seen a few times. The chain couples TRBV5-4 to TRBJ2-3; 9 nucleotides match TRBD2. CDR3 length: 18 residues. V was pared by 1 base and J by 0 bases, with 9 bases of the junction left unmatched. Germline V gene data show CDR1 as SGHNT and CDR2 as YYREEE (reference sequence). For the CDR3, the DNA is TGTGCCAGCAGCTTGTTGGCTAGCGGGACGTCTAGCACAGATACGCAGTATTTT. It is translated as CASSLLASGTSSTDTQYF.

This clonotype was detected a few times. The V call is TRBV6-5, the J call TRBJ2-7; perhaps D is TRBD1 or TRBD2 (5 bases each). The length of the CDR3 is 15 residues. Germline CDR1 reads MNHEY; CDR2 reads SVGAGI. V was cut by 5 bases and J by 4 bases, with 18 bases left in between. DNA for the CDR3: TGTGCCAGCAGTCAAACCGGGACGGGAATTTACGAGCAGTACTTC. It translates to CASSQTGTGIYEQYF.

The table lists this clonotype with a few counts. The chain links TRBV4-3 to TRBJ2-1; D is undetermined. The CDR3 length is 15 residues. Trimming stripped 0 bases from V and 8 bases from J, with 14 bases between. The germline V gene encodes CDR1 LGHNA and CDR2 YSLEER. The CDR3 is CASSQDLLSWDEQFF. The DNA for the CDR3 is TGCGCCAGCAGCCAAGATCTGCTCTCTTGGGATGAGCAGTTCTTC.

The table lists this clonotype with a few counts. This chain links TRBV14 with TRBJ2-5; no firm D call. Germline V gene data show CDR1 as SGHDN and CDR2 as FVKESK. The V end was cut by 5 bases, the J end by 0 bases, with 16 bases between. This CDR3 is 16 amino acids long. Written as DNA, the CDR3 is TGTGCCAGCAGCTCGAGCCCGAATTTTTACCAAGAGACCCAGTACTTC. Its translation: CASSSSPNFYQETQYF.

This clonotype was detected many times. The chain couples TRBV7-8 to TRBJ2-5, with 7 bases fitting TRBD2. The CDR3 totals 15 residues. Germline loops: CDR1 SGHVS, CDR2 FQNEAQ. Trimming at V came to 6 bases and at J to 5 bases, leaving 12 bases not matched to a gene. The CDR3 region has the DNA TGTGCCAGCAGTCCCTCTTGGGGGGGACGGGAGACCCAGTACTTC. As protein: CASSPSWGGRETQYF.

This clonotype was seen repeatedly, ten times or more. This sequence joins TRBV7-8 and TRBJ2-3, with D unclear. Germline V lookup: CDR1 SGHVS, CDR2 FQNEAQ. Trimming shortened V by 7 bases and J by 7 bases, and 15 bases separated the two germline ends. The CDR3 runs to 13 residues. The CDR3 region is CASNSGPQNTQYF. The CDR3 DNA reads TGTGCCAGCAACAGTGGGCCACAAAATACGCAGTATTTT. Filled out from reference TRBV7-8 and TRBJ2-3, the complete variable domain reads GAGVSQSPRYKVAKRGQDVALRCDPISGHVSLFWYQQALGQGPEFLTYFQNEAQLDKSGLPSDRFFAERPEGSVSTLKIQRTQQEDSAVYLCASNSGPQNTQYFGPGTRLTVL.

The sample holds many counts of this clonotype. The rearrangement links TRBV28 to TRBJ1-2, with D perhaps TRBD1 (5 bases). From germline, CDR1 is MDHEN and CDR2 SYDVKM. Trimming removed 5 bases from V and 4 bases from J, with 8 bases in between. The CDR3 runs 12 residues. The CDR3 region is CASSTGTYGYTF. The DNA of the CDR3 is TGTGCCAGCAGTACCGGGACCTATGGCTACACCTTC.

The chain combines TRBV20-1 with TRBJ2-7; 7 bases are shared with TRBD2. Germline V gives CDR1 DFQATT, CDR2 SNEGSKA (reference sequence). Trimming removed 0 bases from V and 0 bases from J; junction bases left unmatched: 8. The length of the CDR3 is 16 residues. This CDR3 reads CSARDRSSGFSYEQYF. The CDR3 DNA is TGCAGTGCTAGAGATCGGAGTAGCGGGTTCTCCTACGAGCAGTACTTC.

There are a few counts of this clonotype. V gene TRBV29-1 combines with J gene TRBJ2-4; tentative D call: TRBD2 (5 bases). CDR3 length equals 11 residues. Germline CDR1 is SQVTM and CDR2 is ANQGSEA. With 7 bases removed from V and 12 bases from J, the gap between germline ends came to 16 bases. CDR3 amino acids: CSAIDYRNQYF. CDR3 DNA: TGCAGCGCCATTGACTACCGTAATCAGTACTTC.

The gene calls are TRBV2 and TRBJ2-4, with 9 bases aligning to TRBD1. The CDR3 contains 15 residues. The V and J ends lost 6 bases and 8 bases, in that order; junction bases with no gene match: 11. The germline gives CDR1 SNHLY, CDR2 FYNNEI. The CDR3 coding sequence is TGTGCCAGCAGCCAGCTCGGGACAGGGATAGACATTCAGTACTTC. It yields the protein CASSQLGTGIDIQYF.

This clonotype was observed many times. V is TRBV7-9 and J is TRBJ2-5, with D perhaps matching TRBD2 (5 bases). CDR3 length: 15 residues. Trimming shortened V by 2 bases and J by 1 base, and 11 bases separated the two germline ends. The germline CDR1 and CDR2 sequences are SEHNR and FQNEAQ (reference sequence). CDR3 DNA sequence: TGTGCCAGCAGCTTACCGCGGGTTTCCCAAGAGACCCAGTACTTC. Translating it yields CASSLPRVSQETQYF.

The table lists this clonotype with many counts. V usage is TRBV7-2 and J usage is TRBJ1-4, with TRBD1 identical over 7 bases. From germline, CDR1 is SGHTA and CDR2 FQGNSA. The V and J ends lost 5 bases and 8 bases, in that order; junction bases with no gene match: 8. This CDR3 spans 14 amino acids. The CDR3 sequence is CASSTDRVVEKLFF. CDR3 nucleotide sequence: TGTGCCAGCAGCACAGACAGGGTCGTGGAAAAACTGTTTTTT.

This clonotype has more than one count but fewer than ten. The rearrangement links TRBV5-4 to TRBJ1-1; D gene ambiguous. Per germline, CDR1 SGHNT and CDR2 YYREEE (reference sequence). Trimming removed 4 bases at V and 5 bases at J, with 12 bases between. The length of the CDR3 is 13 residues. The CDR3 coding sequence is TGTGCCAGCAGCGGATGGGTCGGGACTGAAGCTTTCTTT. Translated: CASSGWVGTEAFF.

Many counts were recorded for this clonotype. CDR3 nucleotide sequence: TGTGCCAGCAGTTTAGGCATAACGGGTTCACCCCTCCACTTT. Translated, it gives CASSLGITGSPLHF. J is TRBJ1-6 and V is TRBV12-3 or TRBV12-4; D uncertain. V lost 1 base and J lost 9, with 10 bases in between. CDR3 size: 14 residues.

A note on this clonotype: This may come from a read error, since a much larger clone is one base off. The CDR3 sequence: CASSLGPHNEQFF. The CDR3 DNA sequence: TGTGCCAGCAGCTTAGGGCCCCACAATGAGCAGTTCTTC. V gene TRBV7-2 combines with J gene TRBJ2-1; no clear D. Germline V gene data show CDR1 as SGHTA and CDR2 as FQGNSA. The CDR3 covers 13 residues. V was cut by 1 base and J by 5 bases, with 6 bases left in between.

This chain links TRBV5-4 with TRBJ2-3, with TRBD2 matching 8 bases. There are 16 residues in the CDR3. V lost 4 bases to trimming and J lost 5 bases; unmatched junction nucleotides: 12. The germline CDR1 and CDR2 sequences are SGHNT and YYREEE (reference sequence). The CDR3 bases are TGTGCCAGCAGCCTCTGGGGGGCGGGAGGTCGAGATACGCAGTATTTT. Translated, it gives CASSLWGAGGRDTQYF.

This clonotype was found a few times. V gene TRBV3-1 combines with J gene TRBJ1-3; weak D call: TRBD1 (5 bases). Germline CDR1 and CDR2: LGHDT and YNNKEL (reference sequence). The CDR3 has 14 amino acids. The V end lost 2 bases, the J end lost 1 base, and 6 bases lay between the germline ends. The CDR3 region is CASSQQGSGNTIYF. The CDR3 bases are TGTGCCAGCAGCCAACAGGGTTCTGGAAACACCATATATTTT.

V and J are TRBV4-1 and TRBJ2-7; D remains unclear. This CDR3 has 15 residues. Trimming took 4 bases from V and 0 from J, leaving 13 bases between them. The germline V gene has CDR1 MGHRA and CDR2 YSYEKL. Here the CDR3 DNA reads TGCGCCAGCAGCCTCCAGGCCTCCAGCTCCTACGAGCAGTACTTC. Its protein product is CASSLQASSSYEQYF.

This chain connects TRBV12-3 or TRBV12-4 to TRBJ2-5; 7 bases are shared with TRBD2. With 6 bases clipped from V and 5 bases from J, the junction kept 15 bases outside the gene matches. CDR3 length equals 16 residues. Written as DNA, the CDR3 is TGTGCCAGCAGCCAGGGTGCTTGGGGACTAAACGAGACCCAGTACTTC. Protein sequence: CASSQGAWGLNETQYF.

The rearrangement links TRBV5-1 to TRBJ1-3, with TRBD1 matching over 9 bases. Trimming took 0 bases from V and 7 from J; bases not matched to a gene: 8. Germline CDR1 reads SGHRS; CDR2 reads YFSETQ. The CDR3 is 16 residues long. CDR3 sequence (DNA): TGCGCCAGCAGCTTGGGACAGGGGGGTGTGTGGAACACCATATATTTT. It encodes CASSLGQGGVWNTIYF.

Worth noting for this clonotype: Possible read error: a much larger clone is one base away. The conserved phenylalanine or tryptophan normally closing the CDR3 is absent here, so this likely arose from a read error. The chain links TRBV7-2 to TRBJ2-3; 11 nucleotides align to TRBD1. With 3 bases clipped from V and 6 bases from J, the junction kept 5 bases outside the gene matches. The length of the CDR3 is 15 residues. Germline lookup yields CDR1 SGHTA and CDR2 FQGNSA. In DNA, the CDR3 is TGTGCCAGCAGCTTGCGGACAGGGGGCAGGGATACGCAGTATTAT. Its protein is CASSLRTGGRDTQYY.